These T cell receptor beta chains were read from a single sample in a study of blood T cells in healthy people across ages. TCRdb reprocessed the 5' RACE reads with MiXCR, giving one entry per CDR3 protein. The table records some 1 million distinct CDR3 sequences, 45% of them present only once. The sequenced material came from blood. The receptor source for this set is a woman aged 55 to 70 in good health. Each CDR3 is given with its conserved first and last residue. A D gene is named only where the DNA matches it firmly. Only part of the rows carry a size: once, few, many, or a class if the clone is expanded.

-	TRBV5-1	TRBJ2-7	TRBD2	CASSLLGGSYNEQYF	TGCGCCAGCAGCCTGCTCGGCGGGAGCTACAATGAGCAGTACTTC
few	TRBV5-1	TRBJ2-3	TRBD1	CASSFGRGLTDTQYF	TGCGCCAGCAGCTTCGGCAGGGGGCTCACAGATACGCAGTATTTT
few	TRBV27	TRBJ1-1	TRBD1	CASSINQGALRTEAFF	TGTGCCAGCAGTATAAATCAGGGGGCTCTCCGGACTGAAGCTTTCTTT
few	TRBV9	TRBJ2-1	TRBD2	CASSSRTRYNEQFF	TGTGCCAGCAGCTCCAGGACTAGGTACAATGAGCAGTTCTTC
few	TRBV20-1	TRBJ2-7	TRBD2	CSARDPGGAYNEQYF	TGCAGTGCTAGAGATCCGGGAGGGGCCTACAATGAGCAGTACTTC
few	TRBV10-3	TRBJ2-3	TRBD2	CAIRQWDQREGLWTQYF	TGTGCCATCAGGCAGTGGGATCAGCGGGAGGGGCTGTGGACGCAGTATTTT
few	TRBV27	TRBJ2-7	-	CASGGWGFSGDEQYF	TGTGCCAGCGGGGGATGGGGTTTTAGCGGAGACGAGCAGTACTTC
many	TRBV29-1	TRBJ2-7	TRBD1	CSVRGDRAVEQYF	TGCAGCGTCCGAGGGGACAGGGCGGTCGAGCAGTACTTC
once	TRBV5-5	TRBJ2-7	TRBD2	CASSSGLAGGLSSYGQYF	TGTGCCAGCAGCTCGGGACTAGCGGGAGGTCTCAGCTCCTACGGGCAGTACTTC
few	TRBV15	TRBJ2-7	-	CATSRTGFGEQYF	TGTGCCACCAGCAGAACAGGATTCGGCGAGCAGTACTTC
-	TRBV7-8	TRBJ1-2	-	CASSPLGPEYGYTF	TGTGCCAGCAGCCCCCTGGGTCCTGAGTATGGCTACACCTTC
few	TRBV12-3/TRBV12-4	TRBJ1-2	-	CASSVQEHYGYTF	TGTGCCAGCAGCGTACAGGAGCACTATGGCTACACCTTC
once	TRBV12-3/TRBV12-4	TRBJ1-1	-	CASSLRTPGAGTEAFF	TGTGCCAGCAGTCTACGAACCCCCGGGGCTGGCACTGAAGCTTTCTTT
few	TRBV29-1	TRBJ2-5	-	CSAHLGRYNEQYF	TGCAGCGCCCATCTTGGGAGATACAATGAGCAGTACTTC
few	TRBV12-5	TRBJ1-5	-	CASADSYSNQPQHF	TGTGCTAGTGCCGACAGCTATAGCAATCAGCCCCAGCATTTT
-	TRBV25-1	TRBJ1-6	TRBD1	CASSMTGTGNSPPHF	TGTGCCAGCAGTATGACTGGGACAGGGAATTCACCCCCCCACTTT
-	TRBV20-1	TRBJ2-7	-	CSARDRDEQYF	TGCAGTGCTAGAGACAGAGACGAGCAGTACTTC